This T cell receptor beta chain appears in the sequencing data of a study of CD8+CD57+ T cells in acquired aplastic anemia. Germline CDR1 reads MNHNS; CDR2 reads SASEGT. V lost 5 bases to trimming and J lost 0 bases, with 17 bases between them. This CDR3 is 17 amino acids long. The use of genomic DNA as template underpinned the TCR beta VDJ and CDR3 profiling. A single record per CDR3 protein comes from TCRdb applying MiXCR to the reads. Counted here are about 170,000 distinct CDR3 sequences, 63% occurring once; the ten biggest clones make up less than 55%. This clonotype was sampled from a human donor in good health. V gene TRBV6-1 combines with J gene TRBJ1-5, with TRBD1 as a possible D gene (5 bases). Sequencing was done on a sample of sorted CD4+, CD8+, or CD8+CD57+ T cells (not recorded which) from PBMCs. The CDR3 DNA follows: TGTGCCAGCAGTAGATACGGACATCTGGATAGCAATCAGCCCCAGCATTTT. This translates into CASSRYGHLDSNQPQHF.